The 17 T cell receptor beta chains below all came from one sample that was sequenced in a study of cytomegalovirus exposure and HLA in healthy donors (dated by TCRdb to the late 2010s). Preparation of the library involved the immunoSEQ multiplex PCR assay. For the multiplex PCR, a mixture combining 60 forward primers for TCR Vbeta segments and 13 reverse primers for TCR Jbeta segments was used. Sourced from immuneACCESS, this table was stored by TCRdb with only in-frame sequences that have V and J called. A share of the clones is absent; for the studies checked, an unresolved V gene accounts for under half, and the remainder has no known explanation. The sample table contains around 200,000 clones; only one count was recorded for around 86% of them. The top ten clones comprise 1.6% of the sample. Material for sequencing was PBMCs. These TCRs come from a man aged 50 to 60 in good health and CMV-seronegative.

The V and J genes are TRBV28 and TRBJ1-2; D uncertain. The ends were cut back, 3 bases at V and 7 bases at J, with 9 bases in the middle. The V gene's germline CDR1 is MDHEN and CDR2 SYDVKM. CDR3 length: 12 amino acids. CDR3 nucleotides: TGTGCCAGCAGTTTTGAAGCGCGTGGCTACACCTTC. This gives the protein CASSFEARGYTF.

This chain connects TRBV27 to TRBJ1-2, with 7 bases lining up with TRBD1. The CDR3 is 15 residues long. The germline V gene has CDR1 MNHEY and CDR2 SMNVEV (reference sequence). After removal of 3 bases from V and 8 bases from J, the junction contained 12 bases not matched to a gene. In DNA, the CDR3 is TGTGCCAGCAGTTTCCCTGGGACAGATTTGAAGGGCTACACCTTC. Its protein is CASSFPGTDLKGYTF.

V usage is TRBV11-2 and J usage is TRBJ2-3; 8 bases fit TRBD2. This CDR3 has 14 residues. V gave up 5 bases and J gave up 5 bases; unmatched junction bases: 6. Per germline, CDR1 SGHAT and CDR2 FQNNGV. The CDR3 is CASSRGGGRDTQYF. Written as DNA, the CDR3 is TGTGCCAGCAGCCGGGGGGGCGGGAGAGATACGCAGTATTTT.

This clone was seen more than once but under ten times. An end of the junction does not agree with germline; a read error may underlie this. V and J are TRBV10-3 and TRBJ1-1; 8 nucleotides agree with TRBD1. The CDR3 runs to 13 residues. Germline CDR1 and CDR2: ENHRY and SYGVKD. The DNA of the CDR3 is TGTGCCATCCTCGGGACAGGTATATTTTCCCCCCTTTTT. Translated: CAILGTGIFSPLF.

This chain uses TRBV2 with TRBJ2-5; 7 positions match TRBD2. Germline V CDR1 and CDR2: SNHLY, FYNNEI. V lost 3 bases and J lost 2; bases outside the gene matches: 6. This CDR3 contains 15 residues. CDR3 sequence reads: CASSDFGLDQETQYF. DNA for the CDR3: TGTGCCAGCAGTGATTTTGGACTAGATCAAGAGACCCAGTACTTC.

The chain carries TRBV4-2 and TRBJ2-1, with a tentative D call TRBD2 (6 bases). Per germline, CDR1 LGHNA and CDR2 YNFKEQ. The CDR3 has 15 residues. Deletions cut 1 base from V and 10 bases from J, with 17 bases between. In nucleotides, the CDR3 is TGTGCCAGCAGCCAAGGTGGCGGGGCCCTCAAGGAGCAGTTCTTC. The encoded protein is CASSQGGGALKEQFF.

J is TRBJ2-5 and V is TRBV7-2; perhaps TRBD2 as D (6 bases). Germline-derived CDR1 and CDR2 are SGHTA and FQGNSA. CDR3 length: 15 amino acids. The V and J ends lost 1 base and 1 base respectively, with 10 bases between them. In DNA, the CDR3 is TGTGCCAGCAGCTTAGATTGGCGGGGCCAAGAGACCCAGTACTTC. Translated, it gives CASSLDWRGQETQYF. Supplemented by reference TRBV7-2 and TRBJ2-5, the full variable domain reads GAGVSQSPSNKVTEKGKDVELRCDPISGHTALYWYRQSLGQGLEFLIYFQGNSAPDKSGLPSDRFSAERTGGSVSTLTIQRTQQEDSAVYLCASSLDWRGQETQYFGPGTRLLVL.

The V call is TRBV7-9, the J call TRBJ2-1; 10 bases line up with TRBD2. V trimming: 5 bases; J trimming: 4 bases; junction bases outside the gene matches: 5. Germline loops: CDR1 SEHNR, CDR2 FQNEAQ (reference sequence). The CDR3 is made up of 15 amino acids. The CDR3, as DNA: TGTGCCAGCAGCCCTAGCGGGGGAATTTACAATGAGCAGTTCTTC. Translation gives CASSPSGGIYNEQFF.

This chain connects TRBV5-6 to TRBJ2-7, with 7 bases matching TRBD2. The V gene's germline CDR1 is SGHDT and CDR2 YYEEEE. Germline trimming cut 4 bases from V and 3 bases from J; bases unmatched to any gene: 10. This CDR3 is 15 amino acids long. The CDR3 spells CASSLVGGNLYEQYF. DNA for the CDR3: TGTGCCAGCAGCCTTGTGGGGGGGAACCTCTACGAGCAGTACTTC.

The sample holds one count of this clone. This rearrangement joins TRBV6-5 to TRBJ2-2; 9 bases fit TRBD1. CDR3 length equals 15 residues. The germline V gene has CDR1 MNHEY and CDR2 SVGAGI. The V segment lost 7 bases and the J segment 3 bases; nucleotides outside the gene matches: 6. CDR3 DNA: TGTGCCAGCAACCGGGACAGGGCCTACACCGGGGAGCTGTTTTTT. This gives the protein CASNRDRAYTGELFF.

The chain recombines TRBV28 with TRBJ1-5, with 9 bases that match TRBD1. The CDR3 sequence is 15 residues long. V shed 5 bases and J 2 bases; nucleotides not matched to a gene: 4. The germline CDR1 and CDR2 sequences are MDHEN and SYDVKM. The DNA for the CDR3 is TGTGCCAGCAGTGTCCGGACAGGGGGCAATCAGCCCCAGCATTTT. It codes for CASSVRTGGNQPQHF.

CDR3 coding DNA: TGTGCCAGCAGTGGACTAGCGGGAGCTCTGGCAGATACGCAGTATTTT. Translated, it gives CASSGLAGALADTQYF. V and J are TRBV2 and TRBJ2-3, with 12 nucleotides matching TRBD2. The CDR3 length is 16 residues. Per the germline V gene, CDR1 is SNHLY and CDR2 is FYNNEI. V lost 4 bases, J lost 4 bases, and 6 bases stayed unmatched. The full variable domain, completed using reference TRBV2 and TRBJ2-3, is EPEVTQTPSHQVTQMGQEVILRCVPISNHLYFYWYRQILGQKVEFLVSFYNNEISEKSEIFDDQFSVERPDGSNFTLKIRSTKLEDSAMYFCASSGLAGALADTQYFGPGTRLTVL.

This chain joins TRBV5-1 and TRBJ1-1; no firm D call. Trimming removed 4 bases from V and 1 base from J, with 11 bases in between. This CDR3 has 14 residues. CDR1 is SGHRS, CDR2 YFSETQ, per germline. The CDR3 DNA is TGCGCCAGCAGCAGCGGACCCCAGAACACTGAAGCTTTCTTT. This gives the protein CASSSGPQNTEAFF.

V gene TRBV28 combines with J gene TRBJ2-3; 14 bases fit TRBD2. J was trimmed by 10 bases and V by 4 bases; bases with no gene match: 1. Germline CDR1 MDHEN, CDR2 SYDVKM. The CDR3 sequence is 13 residues long. CDR3 in DNA: TGTGCCAGCAGTTCGGGACTAGCGGGAGCGCAGTATTTT. Translation gives CASSSGLAGAQYF.

The sample holds a few counts of this clone. The CDR3 sequence is CASSLAGGAGVGEQYF. CDR3 sequence (DNA): TGCGCCAGCAGCTTGGCCGGAGGAGCGGGAGTCGGCGAGCAGTACTTC. The chain has TRBV5-1 and TRBJ2-7; 8 bases fit TRBD2. CDR1 is SGHRS and CDR2 is YFSETQ in the germline V gene. The V and J ends lost 0 bases and 6 bases, in that order; junction bases with no gene match: 11. The CDR3 loop spans 16 amino acids.

The chain has TRBV11-2 and TRBJ2-5; 16 nucleotides agree with TRBD2. CDR1 is SGHAT, CDR2 FQNNGV, per germline. This CDR3 is built from 18 residues. The trim removed 4 bases at V and 1 base at J, leaving 6 bases unmatched. The CDR3 here is CASSSGGLAGGFQETQYF. CDR3 in DNA: TGTGCCAGCAGCTCAGGGGGACTAGCGGGGGGGTTCCAAGAGACCCAGTACTTC. Looking up the rest from reference TRBV11-2 and TRBJ2-5 gives the full variable domain: EAGVAQSPRYKIIEKRQSVAFWCNPISGHATLYWYQQILGQGPKLLIQFQNNGVVDDSQLPKDRFSAERLKGVDSTLKIQPAKLEDSAVYLCASSSGGLAGGFQETQYFGPGTRLLVL.

The chain has TRBV6-5 and TRBJ1-5, with 12 bases aligning to TRBD1. There are 15 residues in the CDR3. V lost 6 bases and J lost 6; bases outside the gene matches: 6. Germline assignment: CDR1 MNHEY and CDR2 SVGAGI. CDR3 sequence (DNA): TGTGCCAGCAGATCCGGGACAGGGGGCGTTCAGCCCCAGCATTTT. Protein: CASRSGTGGVQPQHF.